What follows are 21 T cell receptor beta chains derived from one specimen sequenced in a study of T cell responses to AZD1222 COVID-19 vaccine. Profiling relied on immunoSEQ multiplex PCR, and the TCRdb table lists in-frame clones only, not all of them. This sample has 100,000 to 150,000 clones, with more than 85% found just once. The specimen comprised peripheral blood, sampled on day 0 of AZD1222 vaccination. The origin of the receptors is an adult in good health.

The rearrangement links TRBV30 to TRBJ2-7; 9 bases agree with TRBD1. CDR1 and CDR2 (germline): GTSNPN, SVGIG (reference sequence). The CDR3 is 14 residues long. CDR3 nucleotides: TGTGCTTTCACAGGGGGCGTAAATGCCTACGAGCAGTACTTC. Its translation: CAFTGGVNAYEQYF.

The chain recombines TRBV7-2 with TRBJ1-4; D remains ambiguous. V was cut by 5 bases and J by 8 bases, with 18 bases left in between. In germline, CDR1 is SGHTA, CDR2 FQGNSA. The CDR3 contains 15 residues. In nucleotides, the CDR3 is TGTGCCAGCAGCATGGAGGCAGGCCCATTCGAAAAACTGTTTTTT. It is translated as CASSMEAGPFEKLFF. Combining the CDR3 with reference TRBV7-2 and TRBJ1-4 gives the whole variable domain GAGVSQSPSNKVTEKGKDVELRCDPISGHTALYWYRQSLGQGLEFLIYFQGNSAPDKSGLPSDRFSAERTGGSVSTLTIQRTQQEDSAVYLCASSMEAGPFEKLFFGSGTQLSVL.

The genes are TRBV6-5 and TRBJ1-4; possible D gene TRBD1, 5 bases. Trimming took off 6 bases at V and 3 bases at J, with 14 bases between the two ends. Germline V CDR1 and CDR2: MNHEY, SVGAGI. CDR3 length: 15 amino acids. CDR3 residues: CASSGTGISNEKLFF. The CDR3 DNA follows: TGTGCCAGCAGCGGGACCGGGATCTCTAATGAAAAACTGTTTTTT.

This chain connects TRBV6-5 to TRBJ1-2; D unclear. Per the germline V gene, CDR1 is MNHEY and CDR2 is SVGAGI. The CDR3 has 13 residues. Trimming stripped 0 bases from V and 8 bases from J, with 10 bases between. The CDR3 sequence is CASSYSAERGYTF. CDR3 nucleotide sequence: TGTGCCAGCAGTTACTCAGCAGAACGGGGCTACACCTTC.

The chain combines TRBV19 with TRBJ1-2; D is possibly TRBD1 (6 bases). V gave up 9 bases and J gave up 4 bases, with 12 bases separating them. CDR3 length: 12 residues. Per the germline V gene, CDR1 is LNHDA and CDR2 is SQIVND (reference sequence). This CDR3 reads CASAGVGYGYTF. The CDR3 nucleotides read TGTGCCAGCGCAGGGGTCGGCTATGGCTACACCTTC.

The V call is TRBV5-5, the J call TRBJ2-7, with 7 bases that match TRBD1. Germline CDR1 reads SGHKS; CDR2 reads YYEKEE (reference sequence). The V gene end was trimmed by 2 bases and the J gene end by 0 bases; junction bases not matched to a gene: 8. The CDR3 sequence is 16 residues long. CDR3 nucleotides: TGTGCCAGCAGCTTTCCTAGGGACAGAGCCTCCTACGAGCAGTACTTC. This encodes CASSFPRDRASYEQYF.

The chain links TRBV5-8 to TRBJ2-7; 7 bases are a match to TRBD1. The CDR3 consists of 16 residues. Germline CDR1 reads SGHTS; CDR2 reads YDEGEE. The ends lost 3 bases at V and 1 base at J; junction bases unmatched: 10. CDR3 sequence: CASSYRQGMKSYEQYF. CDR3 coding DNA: TGTGCCAGCAGCTATCGACAGGGAATGAAGTCCTACGAGCAGTACTTC.

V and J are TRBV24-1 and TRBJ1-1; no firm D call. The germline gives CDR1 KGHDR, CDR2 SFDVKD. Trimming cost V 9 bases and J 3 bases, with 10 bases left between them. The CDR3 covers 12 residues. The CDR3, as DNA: TGTGCCACCCGAAAGGCGGACACTGAAGCTTTCTTT. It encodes CATRKADTEAFF.

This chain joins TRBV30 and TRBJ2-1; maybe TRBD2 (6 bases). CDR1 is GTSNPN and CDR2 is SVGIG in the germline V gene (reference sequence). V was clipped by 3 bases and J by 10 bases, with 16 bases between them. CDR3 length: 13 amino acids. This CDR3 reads CAWSAGPTVEQFF. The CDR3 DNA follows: TGTGCCTGGAGCGCGGGACCGACGGTCGAGCAGTTCTTC.

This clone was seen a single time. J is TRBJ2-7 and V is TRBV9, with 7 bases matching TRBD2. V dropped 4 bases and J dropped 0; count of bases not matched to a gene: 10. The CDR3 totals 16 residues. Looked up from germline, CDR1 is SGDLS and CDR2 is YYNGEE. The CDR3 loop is CASSPTAGGSSYEQYF. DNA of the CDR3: TGTGCCAGCAGCCCAACAGCGGGCGGGAGCTCCTACGAGCAGTACTTC.

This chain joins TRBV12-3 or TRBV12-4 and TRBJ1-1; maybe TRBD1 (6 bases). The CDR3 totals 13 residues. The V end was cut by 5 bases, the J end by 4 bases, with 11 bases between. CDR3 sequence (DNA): TGTGCCAGCAGTCCGAGGGGGTCCACTGAAGCTTTCTTT. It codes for CASSPRGSTEAFF.

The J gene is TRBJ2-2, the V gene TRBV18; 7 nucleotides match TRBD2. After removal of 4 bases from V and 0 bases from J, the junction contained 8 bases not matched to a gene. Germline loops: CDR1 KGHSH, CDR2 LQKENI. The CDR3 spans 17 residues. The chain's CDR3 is CASSQAGLTTNTGELFF. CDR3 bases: TGTGCCAGCTCACAAGCGGGACTAACAACGAACACCGGGGAGCTGTTTTTT.

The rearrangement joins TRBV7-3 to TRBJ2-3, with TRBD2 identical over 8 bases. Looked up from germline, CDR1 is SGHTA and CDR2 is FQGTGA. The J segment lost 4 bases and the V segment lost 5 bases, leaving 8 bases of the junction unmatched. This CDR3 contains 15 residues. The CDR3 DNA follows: TGTGCCAGCAGCCCAAAGGGACTAGGGTCAGATACGCAGTATTTT. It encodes CASSPKGLGSDTQYF.

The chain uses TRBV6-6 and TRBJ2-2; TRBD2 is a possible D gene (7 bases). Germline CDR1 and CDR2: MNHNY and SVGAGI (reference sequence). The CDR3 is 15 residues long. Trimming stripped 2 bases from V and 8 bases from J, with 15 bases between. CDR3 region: CASSYIGGGRGELFF. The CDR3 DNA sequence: TGTGCCAGCAGTTACATCGGGGGCGGGAGAGGGGAGCTGTTTTTT.

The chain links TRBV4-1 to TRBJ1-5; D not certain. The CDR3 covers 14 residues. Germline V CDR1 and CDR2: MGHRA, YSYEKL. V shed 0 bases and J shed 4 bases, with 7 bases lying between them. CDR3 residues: CASSQDPLNQPQHF. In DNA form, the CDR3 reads TGCGCCAGCAGCCAAGATCCCCTAAATCAGCCCCAGCATTTT.

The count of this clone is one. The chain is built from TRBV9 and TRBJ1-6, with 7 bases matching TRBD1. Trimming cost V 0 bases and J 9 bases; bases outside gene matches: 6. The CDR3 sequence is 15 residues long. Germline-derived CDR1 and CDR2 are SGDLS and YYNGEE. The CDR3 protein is CASSVESQGPSPLHF. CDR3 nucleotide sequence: TGTGCCAGCAGCGTAGAATCACAGGGGCCTTCACCCCTCCACTTT. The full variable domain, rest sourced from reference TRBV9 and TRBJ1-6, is DSGVTQTPKHLITATGQRVTLRCSPRSGDLSVYWYQQSLDQGLQFLIQYYNGEERAKGNILERFSAQQFPDLHSELNLSSLELGDSALYFCASSVESQGPSPLHFGNGTRLTVT.

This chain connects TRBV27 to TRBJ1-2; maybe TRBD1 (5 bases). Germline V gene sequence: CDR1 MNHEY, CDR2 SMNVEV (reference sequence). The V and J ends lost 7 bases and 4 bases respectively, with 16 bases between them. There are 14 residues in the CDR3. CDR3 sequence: CASTSPGGGYGYTF. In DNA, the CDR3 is TGTGCCAGCACCTCCCCGGGGGGAGGCTATGGCTACACCTTC.

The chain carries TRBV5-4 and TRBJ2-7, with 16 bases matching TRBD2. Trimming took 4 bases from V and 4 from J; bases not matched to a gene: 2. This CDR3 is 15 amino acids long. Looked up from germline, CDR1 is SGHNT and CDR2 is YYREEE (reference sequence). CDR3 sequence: CASSKGLAGGYEQYF. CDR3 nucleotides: TGTGCCAGCAGCAAGGGACTAGCGGGAGGGTACGAGCAGTACTTC.

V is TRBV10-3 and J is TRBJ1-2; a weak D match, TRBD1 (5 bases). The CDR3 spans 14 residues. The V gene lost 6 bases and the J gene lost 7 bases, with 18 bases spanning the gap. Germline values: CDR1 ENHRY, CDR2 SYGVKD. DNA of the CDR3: TGTGCCATCAGACCCTGGGACGACCAGCCTGGCTACACCTTC. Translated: CAIRPWDDQPGYTF.

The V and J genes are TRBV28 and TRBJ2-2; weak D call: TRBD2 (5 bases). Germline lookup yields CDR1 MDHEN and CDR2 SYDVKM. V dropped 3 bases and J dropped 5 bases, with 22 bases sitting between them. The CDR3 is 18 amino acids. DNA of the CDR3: TGTGCCAGCAGTTTCCGGACGGAGGTCGAGCGAGGTACCGGGGAGCTGTTTTTT. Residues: CASSFRTEVERGTGELFF.

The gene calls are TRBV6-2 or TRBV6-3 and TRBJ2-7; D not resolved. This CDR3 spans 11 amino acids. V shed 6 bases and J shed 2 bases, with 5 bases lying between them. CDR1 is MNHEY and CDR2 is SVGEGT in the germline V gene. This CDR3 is CASSGTYEQYF. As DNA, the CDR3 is TGTGCCAGCAGCGGTACCTACGAGCAGTACTTC.